The clone carrying this TCR beta chain came up a few times. The data are from a study of Graves' ophthalmopathy and Graves' hyperthyroidism. Amplified TCR beta CDR3 regions were obtained using RNA transcripts as template. HTBI-primed first-round RT-PCR preceded second-round multiplex PCR. TCRdb re-called the multiplex PCR reads with MiXCR, one entry per CDR3 protein. The table lists around 470,000 distinct CDR3 sequences, roughly an eighth of them singletons. Per germline, CDR1 LNHNV and CDR2 YYDKDF (reference sequence). Losses at the gene ends were 1 base for V and 2 bases for J; bases not matched to a gene: 3. CDR3 length: 16 amino acids.

The receptor's source is a woman under 40 with Graves' ophthalmopathy. The material sequenced was blood. The rearrangement uses TRBV15 and TRBJ1-5, with 9 positions matching TRBD1. CDR3: CATSRGDRAGNQPQHF. CDR3 nucleotides: TGTGCCACCAGCAGAGGGGACAGGGCTGGCAATCAGCCCCAGCATTTT.